This T cell receptor (beta chain) was sequenced for a study of blood T cell repertoires in COVID-19. Study-wide context: Sites across the United States, Italy and Spain contributed samples from acute and convalescent COVID-19. From T cells, B-cell-depleted T cells, or PBMCs came the material, which was cDNA or gDNA.

This CDR3 is built from 14 residues. The V gene lost 0 bases and the J gene lost 4 bases, with 10 bases spanning the gap. Germline V lookup: CDR1 SGHRS, CDR2 YFSETQ. Per the authors' pipeline: Estimated nucleated cell counts came from reference gene primer amplification. Libraries were prepared by immunoSEQ multiplex PCR; TCRdb keeps only in-frame clonotypes and omits some of them. The D gene and trimming were derived from the DNA, and the V and J assignments and clone size from that table. The repertoire includes about 61,000 clones, over 65% of them detected once, and approximately 21% sits in the top ten.

The sample consisted of peripheral blood. The genes are TRBV5-1 and TRBJ1-2; D uncertain. The receptor comes from a man of 80 years or more with active or convalescent COVID-19. CDR3 coding DNA: TGCGCCAGCAGCTTGGATACGGCGGGCTATGGCTACACCTTC. Its protein product is CASSLDTAGYGYTF.